One sample yielded the 10 T cell receptor beta chains listed below, sequenced in a study of blood T cell repertoires in COVID-19. Clones were sequenced by immunoSEQ multiplex PCR, and TCRdb holds only the in-frame ones, with some missing. This table has 380,000 or so clones, over 65% appearing once. Material for sequencing was peripheral blood. The receptors were gathered from a human donor with acute or convalescent COVID-19. The donor label of this sample is uncertain.

This clone has a handful of counts. This chain joins TRBV4-1 and TRBJ2-2; weak D call: TRBD2 (5 bases). The CDR3 contains 15 residues. V shed 5 bases and J shed 0 bases, with 10 bases lying between them. The V gene's germline CDR1 is MGHRA and CDR2 YSYEKL. The DNA of the CDR3 is TGCGCCAGCAGCATAGGTAGCGCGAACACCGGGGAGCTGTTTTTT. Translated, it gives CASSIGSANTGELFF.

The chain carries TRBV14 and TRBJ1-5, with 9 bases identical to TRBD1. The CDR3 length is 14 residues. Trimming removed 5 bases from V and 7 bases from J; junction bases left unmatched: 6. The germline gives CDR1 SGHDN, CDR2 FVKESK. CDR3 coding DNA: TGTGCCAGCAGCGCCACAGGGGGCGGACAGCCCCAGCATTTT. This gives the protein CASSATGGGQPQHF. Full variable domain (missing parts from reference TRBV14 and TRBJ1-5): EAGVTQFPSHSVIEKGQTVTLRCDPISGHDNLYWYRRVMGKEIKFLLHFVKESKQDESGMPNNRFLAERTGGTYSTLKVQPAELEDSGVYFCASSATGGGQPQHFGDGTRLSIL.

This clone was found once. The genes are TRBV18 and TRBJ1-1; D is ambiguous. Germline-derived CDR1 and CDR2 are KGHSH and LQKENI. V lost 1 base and J 1 base, leaving 16 bases between the germline ends. The CDR3 loop spans 17 amino acids. The CDR3 bases are TGTGCCAGCTCACCACAGCCCTGGAGTCGAGGGAACACTGAAGCTTTCTTT. This encodes CASSPQPWSRGNTEAFF.

CDR3 nucleotide sequence: TGTGCCAGCAGTGAAGGATTAGGGATGTGGACACCTAATCGCTACAATGAGCAGTTCTTC. Translating it yields CASSEGLGMWTPNRYNEQFF. The chain has TRBV6-1 and TRBJ2-1; weak D call: TRBD1 (5 bases). This CDR3 region has 20 residues. Trimming pared 1 base from V and 3 bases from J, leaving 25 bases between. Germline-derived CDR1 and CDR2 are MNHNS and SASEGT.

The table lists this clone with a count of one. J is TRBJ1-2 and V is TRBV30; D remains ambiguous. The CDR3 totals 13 residues. The V gene lost 0 bases and the J gene lost 7 bases, with 12 bases spanning the gap. Germline lookup yields CDR1 GTSNPN and CDR2 SVGIG (reference sequence). As DNA, the CDR3 is TGTGCCTGGAGTGTATCTGAATCGGGTGGCTACACCTTC. Protein product: CAWSVSESGGYTF.

The rearrangement joins TRBV2 to TRBJ1-4; 8 bases fit TRBD1. V gave up 8 bases and J gave up 12 bases; unmatched junction bases: 11. Germline-derived CDR1 and CDR2 are SNHLY and FYNNEI. The CDR3 totals 13 residues. In nucleotides, the CDR3 is TGTGCCAGCGGATATACAGGGGGAGTTGAACTGTTTTTT. Residues: CASGYTGGVELFF. Combining the CDR3 with reference TRBV2 and TRBJ1-4 gives the whole variable domain EPEVTQTPSHQVTQMGQEVILRCVPISNHLYFYWYRQILGQKVEFLVSFYNNEISEKSEIFDDQFSVERPDGSNFTLKIRSTKLEDSAMYFCASGYTGGVELFFGSGTQLSVL.

The chain uses TRBV27 and TRBJ1-1, with 8 bases fitting TRBD1. Germline V gene data show CDR1 as MNHEY and CDR2 as SMNVEV (reference sequence). CDR3 length: 16 amino acids. V trimming: 3 bases; J trimming: 5 bases; junction bases outside the gene matches: 11. CDR3 DNA sequence: TGTGCCAGCAGTTTTCGACAGGGGCCCTTGGGTACTGAAGCTTTCTTT. This gives the protein CASSFRQGPLGTEAFF.

This clone turned up a few times. Other DNA variants within this sample encode the same CDR3. The genes are TRBV3-1 (or the pseudogene TRBV3-2) and TRBJ1-4; a weak D match, TRBD1 (6 bases). CDR1 is LGHDT and CDR2 is YNNKEL in the germline V gene (reference sequence). The V gene lost 2 bases and the J gene lost 5 bases, with 9 bases spanning the gap. The CDR3 sequence is 14 residues long. This CDR3 is CASSQRGGNEKLFF. CDR3 sequence (DNA): TGTGCCAGCAGCCAACGGGGGGGCAATGAAAAACTGTTTTTT.

This clone was recorded only once. The junction does not match germline at one end; this may be a read error. This sequence joins TRBV5-1 and TRBJ1-1; D is uncertain. This CDR3 has 11 residues. CDR1 is SGHRS, CDR2 YFSETQ, per germline. The chain's CDR3 is CASSQDTEAFF. The CDR3 DNA is TGCGCCAGCAGCCAAGACACGGAAGCTTTCTTT. The full variable domain, rest sourced from reference TRBV5-1 and TRBJ1-1, is KAGVTQTPRYLIKTRGQQVTLSCSPISGHRSVSWYQQTPGQGLQFLFEYFSETQRNKGNFPGRFSGRQFSNSRSEMNVSTLELGDSALYLCASSQDTEAFFGQGTRLTVV.

The rearrangement uses TRBV5-1 and TRBJ1-1, with D possibly being TRBD1 (6 bases). With 3 bases removed from V and 7 bases from J, the gap between germline ends came to 16 bases. Per the germline V gene, CDR1 is SGHRS and CDR2 is YFSETQ. The CDR3 contains 14 residues. The CDR3 nucleotides are TGCGCCAGCAGCTCGACAGGTCTCGGTCATGAAGCTTTCTTT. Encoded protein: CASSSTGLGHEAFF.